The subject of this entry is one T cell receptor (beta chain). Its target is not known. V lost 7 bases and J 1 base, leaving 13 bases between the germline ends. The CDR3 covers 15 residues. The germline gives CDR1 SGHVS, CDR2 FQNEAQ. Produced via immunoSEQ multiplex PCR; TCRdb's table is partial and in-frame only. Counted here are about 92,000 clones, roughly nine tenths occurring once; the ten biggest clones make up roughly 1.5%. This sample is drawn from a study of T cell responses to AZD1222 COVID-19 vaccine. About the study: Pooling was applied to second doses at about 4 or about 12 weeks.

Study results and caveats: Only a handful of AZD1222 recipients, more than five in all, had baseline seropositivity. The breadth and depth of Spike-specific TCRs increased once two AZD1222 doses had been given. The repertoires were collected only after the peak T cell response.

The chain recombines TRBV7-8 with TRBJ2-2; no reliable D call. This receptor was identified in an adult in good health. The sample consisted of peripheral blood, taken on day 0 of AZD1222 vaccination. CDR3 bases: TGTGCCAGCAACCCTCGACTGGGGAACACCGGGGAGCTGTTTTTT. Encoded protein: CASNPRLGNTGELFF.